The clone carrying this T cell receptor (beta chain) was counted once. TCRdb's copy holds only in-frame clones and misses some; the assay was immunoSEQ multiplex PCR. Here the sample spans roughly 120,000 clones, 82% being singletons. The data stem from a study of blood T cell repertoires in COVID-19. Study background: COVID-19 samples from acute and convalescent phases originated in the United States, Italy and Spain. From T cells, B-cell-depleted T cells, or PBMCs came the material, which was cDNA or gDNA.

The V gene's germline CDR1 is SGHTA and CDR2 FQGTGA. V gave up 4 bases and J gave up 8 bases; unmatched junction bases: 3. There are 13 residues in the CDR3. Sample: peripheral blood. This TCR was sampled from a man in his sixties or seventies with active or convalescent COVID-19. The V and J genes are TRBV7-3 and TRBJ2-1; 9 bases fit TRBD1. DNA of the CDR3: TGTGCCAGCAGCTCGGGACAGGGCTATGAGCAGTTCTTC. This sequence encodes CASSSGQGYEQFF.